This T cell receptor beta chain was captured in a study of T cell responses to AZD1222 COVID-19 vaccine. Worth noting for this clone: Its target is unknown.

The data were produced by immunoSEQ multiplex PCR, yet TCRdb's version contains in-frame clones alone and is incomplete. The sample lists 95,000 to 100,000 clones; roughly 90% were seen once. V shed 0 bases and J shed 4 bases, with 10 bases lying between them. CDR1 and CDR2 (germline): SGDLS, YYNGEE. This CDR3 has 14 residues. Study observations and caveats: A reported finding is that nearly half of spike-specific TCRs target unmutated variant regions. A rise in Spike-specific TCR breadth and depth followed two AZD1222 doses. White British donors predominated, females outnumbered males, and clonal diversity was possibly underestimated.

V and J are TRBV9 and TRBJ1-1, with D hard to call. The clonotype originates from an adult in good health. Specimen: peripheral blood, collected on day 0 of AZD1222 vaccination. The CDR3 DNA is TGTGCCAGCAGCGTAGTGGGGAGGGCCACTGAAGCTTTCTTT. Translating gives CASSVVGRATEAFF. The full variable domain, in which reference TRBV9 and TRBJ1-1 provide the parts outside the CDR3, is DSGVTQTPKHLITATGQRVTLRCSPRSGDLSVYWYQQSLDQGLQFLIQYYNGEERAKGNILERFSAQQFPDLHSELNLSSLELGDSALYFCASSVVGRATEAFFGQGTRLTVV.